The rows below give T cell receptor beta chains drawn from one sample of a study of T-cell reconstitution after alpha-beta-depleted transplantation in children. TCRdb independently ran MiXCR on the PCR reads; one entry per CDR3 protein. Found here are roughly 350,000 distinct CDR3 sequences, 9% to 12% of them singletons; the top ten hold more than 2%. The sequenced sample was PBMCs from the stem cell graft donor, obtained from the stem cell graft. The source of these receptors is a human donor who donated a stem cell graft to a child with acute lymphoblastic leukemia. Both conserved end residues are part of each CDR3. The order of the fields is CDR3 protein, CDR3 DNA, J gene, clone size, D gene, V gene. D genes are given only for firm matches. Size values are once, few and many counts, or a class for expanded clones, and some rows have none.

CDR3 protein: CASSPGDTRDTQYF
CDR3 DNA: TGCGCCAGCAGCCCGGGGGACACCCGAGATACGCAGTATTTT
J gene: TRBJ2-3
clone size: -
D gene: -
V gene: TRBV5-1

CDR3 protein: CASSHSGTGHYEQYF
CDR3 DNA: TGTGCCAGCAGCCATTCCGGGACGGGGCACTACGAGCAGTACTTC
J gene: TRBJ2-7
clone size: many
D gene: -
V gene: TRBV3-1

CDR3 protein: CASSHELAPRYEQYF
CDR3 DNA: TGCGCCAGCAGCCACGAACTAGCTCCTCGCTACGAGCAGTACTTC
J gene: TRBJ2-7
clone size: -
D gene: -
V gene: TRBV4-3

CDR3 protein: CASRLAGGREEQFF
CDR3 DNA: TGTGCCAGCAGGCTAGCGGGAGGGAGGGAGGAGCAGTTCTTC
J gene: TRBJ2-1
clone size: few
D gene: TRBD2
V gene: TRBV6-2/TRBV6-3

CDR3 protein: CASSIQGPNQPQHF
CDR3 DNA: TGTGCCAGCAGCATCCAGGGACCGAATCAGCCCCAGCATTTT
J gene: TRBJ1-5
clone size: few
D gene: -
V gene: TRBV7-2

CDR3 protein: CSAPQAGQNTGELFF
CDR3 DNA: TGCAGTGCTCCCCAAGCGGGGCAGAACACCGGGGAGCTGTTTTTT
J gene: TRBJ2-2
clone size: -
D gene: TRBD2
V gene: TRBV20-1

CDR3 protein: CASRPETGSTQYF
CDR3 DNA: TGTGCCAGCAGGCCCGAGACAGGAAGTACGCAGTATTTT
J gene: TRBJ2-3
clone size: -
D gene: -
V gene: TRBV12-3/TRBV12-4

CDR3 protein: CASSNTDRGLYYEQYF
CDR3 DNA: TGTGCCAGCAGCAATACCGACAGGGGCCTCTACTACGAGCAGTACTTC
J gene: TRBJ2-7
clone size: few
D gene: TRBD1
V gene: TRBV7-9

CDR3 protein: CASSLGLAGKTQYF
CDR3 DNA: TGTGCCAGCAGCTTAGGTCTAGCGGGAAAGACCCAGTACTTC
J gene: TRBJ2-5
clone size: few
D gene: TRBD2
V gene: TRBV7-8

CDR3 protein: CASSLTLGRVDEQYF
CDR3 DNA: TGTGCCAGCAGCTTAACCCTAGGCAGGGTAGACGAGCAGTACTTC
J gene: TRBJ2-7
clone size: many
D gene: -
V gene: TRBV7-9

CDR3 protein: CASSQEVRGQPQHF
CDR3 DNA: TGTGCCAGCAGCCAAGAGGTGCGGGGCCAGCCCCAGCATTTT
J gene: TRBJ1-5
clone size: -
D gene: -
V gene: TRBV4-2

CDR3 protein: CAISEDREYEQYF
CDR3 DNA: TGTGCCATCAGTGAGGACAGGGAATACGAGCAGTACTTC
J gene: TRBJ2-7
clone size: many
D gene: TRBD1
V gene: TRBV10-3

CDR3 protein: CASSLTVGNEQYF
CDR3 DNA: TGTGCCAGCAGCTTGACAGTCGGGAACGAGCAGTACTTC
J gene: TRBJ2-7
clone size: few
D gene: -
V gene: TRBV7-6

CDR3 protein: CASSPGAGYGYTF
CDR3 DNA: TGTGCCAGCTCCCCGGGGGCAGGCTATGGCTACACCTTC
J gene: TRBJ1-2
clone size: few
D gene: -
V gene: TRBV7-9

CDR3 protein: CASSLSLASNEQFF
CDR3 DNA: TGTGCCAGCAGCTTGAGCCTAGCGAGCAATGAGCAGTTCTTC
J gene: TRBJ2-1
clone size: -
D gene: -
V gene: TRBV5-5

CDR3 protein: CASSLWAGDYGYTF
CDR3 DNA: TGTGCCAGCAGTTTATGGGCAGGGGACTATGGCTACACCTTC
J gene: TRBJ1-2
clone size: few
D gene: -
V gene: TRBV27

CDR3 protein: CASTPRRSTSTDTQYF
CDR3 DNA: TGTGCCAGCACCCCGAGGAGATCTACTAGCACAGATACGCAGTATTTT
J gene: TRBJ2-3
clone size: -
D gene: -
V gene: TRBV6-1

CDR3 protein: CSVEMSSGNTIYF
CDR3 DNA: TGCAGCGTTGAAATGAGCTCTGGAAACACCATATATTTT
J gene: TRBJ1-3
clone size: many
D gene: -
V gene: TRBV29-1

CDR3 protein: CASTPGQYHTEAFF
CDR3 DNA: TGTGCCAGCACCCCGGGACAGTACCACACTGAAGCTTTCTTT
J gene: TRBJ1-1
clone size: -
D gene: TRBD1
V gene: TRBV12-3/TRBV12-4

CDR3 protein: CSSSRSNQPQHF
CDR3 DNA: TGCAGCTCCTCCCGTAGCAATCAGCCCCAGCATTTT
J gene: TRBJ1-5
clone size: few
D gene: -
V gene: TRBV20-1